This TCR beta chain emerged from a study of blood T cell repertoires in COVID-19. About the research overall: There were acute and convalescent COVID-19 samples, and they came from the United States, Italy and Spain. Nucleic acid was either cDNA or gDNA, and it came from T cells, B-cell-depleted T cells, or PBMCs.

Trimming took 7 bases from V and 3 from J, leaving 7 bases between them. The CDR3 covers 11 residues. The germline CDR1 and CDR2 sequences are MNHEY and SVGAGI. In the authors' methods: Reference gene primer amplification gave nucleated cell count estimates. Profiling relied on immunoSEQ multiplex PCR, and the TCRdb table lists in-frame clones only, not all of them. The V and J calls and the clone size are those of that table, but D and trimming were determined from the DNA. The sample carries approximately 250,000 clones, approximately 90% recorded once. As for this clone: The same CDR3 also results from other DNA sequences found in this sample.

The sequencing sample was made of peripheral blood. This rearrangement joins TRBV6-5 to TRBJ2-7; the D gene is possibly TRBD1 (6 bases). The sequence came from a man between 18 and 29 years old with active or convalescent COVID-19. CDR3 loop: CASKGGYEQYF. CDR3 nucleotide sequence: TGTGCCAGCAAAGGGGGCTACGAGCAGTACTTC.